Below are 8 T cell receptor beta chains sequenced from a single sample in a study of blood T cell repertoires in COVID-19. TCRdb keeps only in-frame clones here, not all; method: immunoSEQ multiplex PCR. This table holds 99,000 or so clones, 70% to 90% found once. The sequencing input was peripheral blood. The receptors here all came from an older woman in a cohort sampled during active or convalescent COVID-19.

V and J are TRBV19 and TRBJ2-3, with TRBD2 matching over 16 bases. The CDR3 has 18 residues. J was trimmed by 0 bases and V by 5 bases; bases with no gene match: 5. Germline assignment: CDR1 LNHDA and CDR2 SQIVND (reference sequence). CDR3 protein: CASSWGLAGGPSTDTQYF. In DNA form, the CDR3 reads TGTGCCAGTAGTTGGGGACTAGCGGGAGGGCCGAGCACAGATACGCAGTATTTT.

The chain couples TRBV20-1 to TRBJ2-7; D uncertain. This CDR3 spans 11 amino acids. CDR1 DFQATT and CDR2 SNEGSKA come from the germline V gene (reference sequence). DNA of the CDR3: TGCAGCGCTCCGGCTAGAGACGAGCAGTACTTC. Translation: CSAPARDEQYF.

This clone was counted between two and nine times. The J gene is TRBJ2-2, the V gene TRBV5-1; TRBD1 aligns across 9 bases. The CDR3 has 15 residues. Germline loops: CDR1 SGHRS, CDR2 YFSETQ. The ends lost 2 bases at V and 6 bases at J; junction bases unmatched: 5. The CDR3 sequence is CASSFWTGVSGELFF. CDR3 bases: TGCGCCAGCAGCTTCTGGACAGGGGTATCCGGGGAGCTGTTTTTT. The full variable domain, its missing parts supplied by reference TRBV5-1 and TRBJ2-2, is KAGVTQTPRYLIKTRGQQVTLSCSPISGHRSVSWYQQTPGQGLQFLFEYFSETQRNKGNFPGRFSGRQFSNSRSEMNVSTLELGDSALYLCASSFWTGVSGELFFGEGSRLTVL.

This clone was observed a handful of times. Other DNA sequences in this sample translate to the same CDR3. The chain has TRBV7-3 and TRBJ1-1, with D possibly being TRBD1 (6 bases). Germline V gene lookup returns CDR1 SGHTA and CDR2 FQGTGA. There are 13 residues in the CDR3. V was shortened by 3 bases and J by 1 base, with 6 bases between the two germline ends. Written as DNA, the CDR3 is TGTGCCAGCAGCTTGACAGGGAACACTGAAGCTTTCTTT. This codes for CASSLTGNTEAFF.

CDR3 residues: CASSHRQGINSPLHF. The DNA for the CDR3 is TGTGCCAGCAGCCACCGACAGGGAATAAATTCACCCCTCCACTTT. The rearrangement uses TRBV3-1 (or the pseudogene TRBV3-2) and TRBJ1-6; TRBD1 matches at 7 bases. CDR1 and CDR2 (germline): LGHDT, YNNKEL (reference sequence). J lost 7 bases, V lost 3 bases, and 6 bases had no gene match. The CDR3 loop spans 15 amino acids.

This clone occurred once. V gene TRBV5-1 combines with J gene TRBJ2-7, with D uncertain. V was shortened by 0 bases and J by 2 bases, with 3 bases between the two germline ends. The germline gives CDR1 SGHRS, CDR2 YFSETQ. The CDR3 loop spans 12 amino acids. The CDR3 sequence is CASSLATYEQYF. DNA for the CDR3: TGCGCCAGCAGCTTGGCTACCTACGAGCAGTACTTC.

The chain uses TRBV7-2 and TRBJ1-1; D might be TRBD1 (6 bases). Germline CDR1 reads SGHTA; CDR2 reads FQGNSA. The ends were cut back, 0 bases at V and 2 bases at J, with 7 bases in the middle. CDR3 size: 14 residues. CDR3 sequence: CASSLAGTNTEAFF. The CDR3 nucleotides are TGTGCCAGCAGCTTAGCCGGGACAAACACTGAAGCTTTCTTT. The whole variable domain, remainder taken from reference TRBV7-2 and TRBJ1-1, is GAGVSQSPSNKVTEKGKDVELRCDPISGHTALYWYRQSLGQGLEFLIYFQGNSAPDKSGLPSDRFSAERTGGSVSTLTIQRTQQEDSAVYLCASSLAGTNTEAFFGQGTRLTVV.

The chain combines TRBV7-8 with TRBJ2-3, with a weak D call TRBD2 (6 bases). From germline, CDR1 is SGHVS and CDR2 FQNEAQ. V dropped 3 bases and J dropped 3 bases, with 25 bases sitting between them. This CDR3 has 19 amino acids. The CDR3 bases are TGTGCCAGCAGCTTCCAGACTAGGATCGGGTCGTCAAGGACAGATACGCAGTATTTT. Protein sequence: CASSFQTRIGSSRTDTQYF.